The clone carrying this TCR beta chain was seen more than once but under ten times. Its antigen remains unidentified. This entry is derived from a study of vaccination and CD4 T cells after COVID-19. Indicated treatment: roughly ten-day PBMC culture with coronavirus spike peptide pools or control peptides (ViraFEST assay). The Oncomine TCR Beta short-read assay sequenced DNA from cultured CD4+ T cells. From the PCR reads, TCRdb called clonotypes with MiXCR, one entry per CDR3 protein. The table has 9,800 or so distinct CDR3 sequences, roughly 34% seen once; the top ten hold 16%. The germline V gene has CDR1 KGHSH and CDR2 LQKENI. The CDR3 extends over 16 amino acids. J gave up 4 bases and V 4 bases, and 4 bases lay outside the gene matches.

The chain carries TRBV18 and TRBJ1-6; 10 bases align to TRBD1. This TCR was recovered from a human donor who had recovered from COVID-19. Sequencing used CD4+ T cells from blood, cultured in vitro. The chain's CDR3 is CASSRGQGVYNSPLHF. The CDR3 nucleotides are TGTGCCAGCTCACGTGGACAGGGGGTATATAATTCACCCCTCCACTTT.